This TCR beta chain was identified in a study of cytomegalovirus exposure and HLA in healthy donors. Background on the study: Out of 150 million to 200 million T cells, an earlier analysis found over 100 million unique TCR beta sequences in total.

This PCR relied on a set of 60 Vbeta primers and 13 Jbeta primers. Generated by immunoSEQ multiplex PCR, the TCRdb table keeps only in-frame clones and is missing some. The repertoire holds over 80,000 clones, 76% seen once, with about 2.9% in the top ten. As to this clone: Its antigen remains unknown.

Donors in the study were healthy people who gave bone marrow. The study, taken as a whole, reports: Other equally common chains were less clonally expanded than HLA-associated TCR beta chains, a later analysis showed.

The receptor was isolated from a man in his forties in good health and CMV-seronegative. Sequenced sample: PBMCs.

The chain's CDR3 is CASSSDKNYGYTF. CDR3 in DNA: TGTGCCAGCAGTAGTGACAAGAACTATGGCTACACCTTC. V usage is TRBV6-1 and J usage is TRBJ1-2; D is unclear. CDR1 MNHNS and CDR2 SASEGT come from the germline V gene. V lost 5 bases, J lost 2 bases, and 9 bases lay in between. The CDR3 has 13 residues.